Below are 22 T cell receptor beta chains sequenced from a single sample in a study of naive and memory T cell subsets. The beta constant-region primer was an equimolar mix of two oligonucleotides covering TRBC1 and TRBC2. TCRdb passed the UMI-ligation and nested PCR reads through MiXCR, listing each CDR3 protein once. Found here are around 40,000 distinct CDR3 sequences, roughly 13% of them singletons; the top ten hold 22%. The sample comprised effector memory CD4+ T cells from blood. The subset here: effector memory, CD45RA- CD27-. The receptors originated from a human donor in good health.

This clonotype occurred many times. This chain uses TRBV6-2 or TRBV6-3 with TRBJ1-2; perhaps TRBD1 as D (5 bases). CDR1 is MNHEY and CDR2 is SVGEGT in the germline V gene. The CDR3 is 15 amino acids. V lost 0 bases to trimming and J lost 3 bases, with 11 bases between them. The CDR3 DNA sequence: TGTGCCAGCAGTTACTCGGGGGATATGGACTATGGCTACACCTTC. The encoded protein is CASSYSGDMDYGYTF.

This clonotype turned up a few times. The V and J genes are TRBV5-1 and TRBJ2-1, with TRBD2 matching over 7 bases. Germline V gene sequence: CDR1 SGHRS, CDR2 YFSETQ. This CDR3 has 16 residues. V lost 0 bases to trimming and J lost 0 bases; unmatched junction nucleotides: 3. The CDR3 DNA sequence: TGCGCCAGCAGCTTGGGCGGGAGTGGCTCCTACAATGAGCAGTTCTTC. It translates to CASSLGGSGSYNEQFF.

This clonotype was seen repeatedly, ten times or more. The CDR3 bases are TGCAGTGCTCCGACAGCCTATGATGAGCAGTTCTTC. Protein: CSAPTAYDEQFF. The chain links TRBV20-1 to TRBJ2-1, with D possibly matching TRBD1 (5 bases). Between the trimmed V and J ends, which lost 5 bases and 8 bases, there was a span of 13 bases. The CDR3 has 12 residues. The germline V gene has CDR1 DFQATT and CDR2 SNEGSKA (reference sequence).

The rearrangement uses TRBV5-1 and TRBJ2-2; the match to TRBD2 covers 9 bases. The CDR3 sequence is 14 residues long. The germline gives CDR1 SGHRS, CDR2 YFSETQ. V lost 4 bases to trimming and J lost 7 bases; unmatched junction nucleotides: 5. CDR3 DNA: TGCGCCAGCAGCCCGGGACTAGCCTACGGGGAGCTGTTTTTT. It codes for CASSPGLAYGELFF.

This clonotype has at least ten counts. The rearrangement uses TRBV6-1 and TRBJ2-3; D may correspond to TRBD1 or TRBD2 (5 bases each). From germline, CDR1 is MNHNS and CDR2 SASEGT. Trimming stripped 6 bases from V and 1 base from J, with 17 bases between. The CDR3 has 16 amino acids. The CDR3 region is CASSVEGTLGTDTQYF. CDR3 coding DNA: TGTGCCAGCAGCGTTGAGGGGACGTTGGGCACAGATACGCAGTATTTT.

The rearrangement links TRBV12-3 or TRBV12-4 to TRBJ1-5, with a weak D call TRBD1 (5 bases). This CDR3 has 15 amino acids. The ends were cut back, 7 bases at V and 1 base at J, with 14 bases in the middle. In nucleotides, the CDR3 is TGTGCCAGCACCTCGGGGGGGTTCAGCAATCAGCCCCAGCATTTT. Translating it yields CASTSGGFSNQPQHF.

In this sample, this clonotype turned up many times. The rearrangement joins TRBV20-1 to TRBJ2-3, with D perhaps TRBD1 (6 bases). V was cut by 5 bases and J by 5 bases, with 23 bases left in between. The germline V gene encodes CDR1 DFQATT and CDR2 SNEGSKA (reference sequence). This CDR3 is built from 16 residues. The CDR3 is CSALLGLGGWGDTQYF. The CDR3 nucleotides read TGCAGTGCTCTGCTGGGTCTTGGGGGCTGGGGAGATACGCAGTATTTT.

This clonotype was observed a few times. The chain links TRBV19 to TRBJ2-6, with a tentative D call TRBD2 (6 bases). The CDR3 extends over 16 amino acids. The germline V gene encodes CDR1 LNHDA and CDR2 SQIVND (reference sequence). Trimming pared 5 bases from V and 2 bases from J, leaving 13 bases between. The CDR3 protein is CASSETRGAGANVLTF. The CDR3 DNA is TGTGCCAGTAGTGAGACTAGAGGGGCTGGGGCCAACGTCCTGACTTTC.

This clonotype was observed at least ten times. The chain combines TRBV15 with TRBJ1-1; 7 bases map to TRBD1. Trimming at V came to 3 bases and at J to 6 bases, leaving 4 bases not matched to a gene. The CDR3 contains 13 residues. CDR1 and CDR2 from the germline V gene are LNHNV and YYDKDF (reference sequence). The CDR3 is CATSRTGIAEAFF. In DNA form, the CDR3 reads TGTGCCACCAGCAGGACAGGGATTGCTGAAGCTTTCTTT.

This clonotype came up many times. In nucleotides, the CDR3 is TGTGCCAGCAGTAGCAGCCCAGGAGATAGCAATCAGCCCCAGCATTTT. It yields the protein CASSSSPGDSNQPQHF. This chain uses TRBV5-5 with TRBJ1-5; D uncertain. CDR1 and CDR2 (germline): SGHKS, YYEKEE (reference sequence). The CDR3 sequence is 16 residues long. Trimming removed 5 bases at V and 0 bases at J, with 15 bases between.

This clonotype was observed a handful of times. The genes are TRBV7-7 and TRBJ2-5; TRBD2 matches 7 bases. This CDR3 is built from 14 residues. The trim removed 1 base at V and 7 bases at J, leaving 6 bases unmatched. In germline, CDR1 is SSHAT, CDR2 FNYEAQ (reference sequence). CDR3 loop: CASSLERGVGTQYF. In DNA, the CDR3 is TGTGCCAGCAGCTTAGAACGGGGGGTAGGGACCCAGTACTTC. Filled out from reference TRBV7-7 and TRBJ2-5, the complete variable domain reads GAGVSQSPRYKVTKRGQDVTLRCDPISSHATLYWYQQALGQGPEFLTYFNYEAQPDKSGLPSDRFSAERPEGSISTLTIQRTEQRDSAMYRCASSLERGVGTQYFGPGTRLLVL.

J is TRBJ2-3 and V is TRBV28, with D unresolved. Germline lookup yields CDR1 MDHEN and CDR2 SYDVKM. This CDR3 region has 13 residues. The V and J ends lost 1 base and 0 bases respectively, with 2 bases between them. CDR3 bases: TGTGCCAGCAGTTTATACAGCACAGATACGCAGTATTTT. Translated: CASSLYSTDTQYF.

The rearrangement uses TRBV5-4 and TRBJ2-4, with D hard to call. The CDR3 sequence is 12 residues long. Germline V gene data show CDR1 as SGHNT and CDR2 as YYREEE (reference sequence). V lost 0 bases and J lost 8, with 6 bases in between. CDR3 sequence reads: CASSLDQDIQYF. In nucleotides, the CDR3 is TGTGCCAGCAGCTTGGACCAAGACATTCAGTACTTC.

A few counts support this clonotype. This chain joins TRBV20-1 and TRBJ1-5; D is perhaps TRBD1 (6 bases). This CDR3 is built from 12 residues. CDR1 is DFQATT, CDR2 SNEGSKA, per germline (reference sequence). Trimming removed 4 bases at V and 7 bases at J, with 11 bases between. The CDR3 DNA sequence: TGCAGTGCTAAACAGGGTTTCCAGCCCCAGCATTTT. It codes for CSAKQGFQPQHF.

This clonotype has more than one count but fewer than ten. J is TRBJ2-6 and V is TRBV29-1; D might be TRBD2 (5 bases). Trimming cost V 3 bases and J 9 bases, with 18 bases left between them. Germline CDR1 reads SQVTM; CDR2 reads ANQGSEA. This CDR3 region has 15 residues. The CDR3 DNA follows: TGCAGCGTTGATACCCGGGGTTCCGGTAGCAACGTCCTGACTTTC. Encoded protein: CSVDTRGSGSNVLTF. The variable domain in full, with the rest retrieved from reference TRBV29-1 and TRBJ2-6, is SAVISQKPSRDICQRGTSLTIQCQVDSQVTMMFWYRQQPGQSLTLIATANQGSEATYESGFVIDKFPISRPNLTFSTLTVSNMSPEDSSIYLCSVDTRGSGSNVLTFGAGSRLTVL.

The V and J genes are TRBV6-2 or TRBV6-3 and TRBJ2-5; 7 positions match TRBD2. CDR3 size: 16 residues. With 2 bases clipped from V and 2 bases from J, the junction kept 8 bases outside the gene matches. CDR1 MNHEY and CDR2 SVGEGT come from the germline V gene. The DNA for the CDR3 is TGTGCCAGCAGTTACGGTCGGGCTAGCGGACAAGAGACCCAGTACTTC. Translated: CASSYGRASGQETQYF.

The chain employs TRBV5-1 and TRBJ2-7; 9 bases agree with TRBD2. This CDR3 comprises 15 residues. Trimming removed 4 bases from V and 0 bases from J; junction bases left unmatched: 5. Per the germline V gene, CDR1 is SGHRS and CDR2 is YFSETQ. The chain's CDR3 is CASSAASGDSYEQYF. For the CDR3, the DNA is TGCGCCAGCAGCGCGGCTAGCGGGGACTCCTACGAGCAGTACTTC.

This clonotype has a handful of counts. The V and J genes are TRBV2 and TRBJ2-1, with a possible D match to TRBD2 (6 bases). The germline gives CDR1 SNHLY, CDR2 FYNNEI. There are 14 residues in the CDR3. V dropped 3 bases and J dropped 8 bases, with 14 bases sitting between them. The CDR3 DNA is TGTGCCAGCAGTGAGGTGCGGGACGCCTATGAGCAGTTCTTC. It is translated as CASSEVRDAYEQFF. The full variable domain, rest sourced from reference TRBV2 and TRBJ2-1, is EPEVTQTPSHQVTQMGQEVILRCVPISNHLYFYWYRQILGQKVEFLVSFYNNEISEKSEIFDDQFSVERPDGSNFTLKIRSTKLEDSAMYFCASSEVRDAYEQFFGPGTRLTVL.

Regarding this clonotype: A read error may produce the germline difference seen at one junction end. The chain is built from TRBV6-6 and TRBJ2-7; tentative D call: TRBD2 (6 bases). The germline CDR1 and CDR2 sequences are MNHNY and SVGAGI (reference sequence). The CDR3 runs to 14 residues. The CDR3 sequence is CASSYAGHSYEQYF. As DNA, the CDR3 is TGTGCCAGCAGTTATGCGGGGCACTCCTATGAGCAGTACTTC.

The CDR3 sequence is CASSFAGSGPTDTQYF. CDR3 coding DNA: TGTGCCAGCAGTTTCGCTGGGTCCGGCCCCACAGATACGCAGTATTTT. J is TRBJ2-3 and V is TRBV27, with unresolved D. Germline CDR1 is MNHEY and CDR2 is SMNVEV (reference sequence). The CDR3 runs 16 residues. V shed 3 bases and J shed 2 bases, with 15 bases lying between them.

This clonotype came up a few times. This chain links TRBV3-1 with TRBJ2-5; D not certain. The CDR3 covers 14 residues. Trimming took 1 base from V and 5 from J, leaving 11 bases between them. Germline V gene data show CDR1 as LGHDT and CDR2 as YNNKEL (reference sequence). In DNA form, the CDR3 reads TGTGCCAGCAGCCAAGGATATCCCCGGGAGACCCAGTACTTC. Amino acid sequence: CASSQGYPRETQYF.

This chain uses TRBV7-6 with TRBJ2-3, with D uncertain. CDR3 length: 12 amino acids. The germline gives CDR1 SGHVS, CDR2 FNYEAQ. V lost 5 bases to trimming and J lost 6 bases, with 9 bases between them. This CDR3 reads CASSKYVDTQYF. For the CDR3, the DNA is TGTGCCAGCAGCAAATATGTCGATACGCAGTATTTT.